This T cell receptor beta chain is drawn from a study of T cells in Graves' hyperthyroidism and ophthalmopathy. As regards this clonotype: A much larger clone differs by one base, so this may be a read error.

Amplified regions were TCR beta CDR3 sequences from RNA transcripts. The HTBI primer set was used in a first-round RT-PCR of the TCR CDR3. TCRdb ran MiXCR on the multiplex PCR reads and lists one entry per CDR3 protein. The table lists more than 300,000 distinct CDR3 sequences, 14% of them singletons, with approximately 11% in the top ten. CDR1 SGHAT and CDR2 FQNNGV come from the germline V gene. The length of the CDR3 is 16 residues. What was sequenced was blood. This clonotype originated in a woman aged 60 to 75 with Graves' hyperthyroidism. The chain is built from TRBV11-2 and TRBJ2-7, with D possibly matching TRBD2 (6 bases). The CDR3 here is CASSEAGGVKIYGQYF. For the CDR3, the DNA is TGTGCCAGCAGCGAGGCTGGAGGGGTCAAGATCTACGGGCAGTACTTC.